The 29 T cell receptor beta chains below all came from one sample that was sequenced in a study of cytomegalovirus exposure and HLA in healthy donors. Amplification used 60 Vbeta primers and 13 Jbeta primers. Repertoires were generated with immunoSEQ multiplex PCR, while TCRdb's copy carries only in-frame clones and drops some. The top ten clones hold about 3.2% of a sample with about 67,000 clones, 80% to 90% of them seen once. The sample consisted of PBMCs. These receptors were obtained from a woman in her 30s in good health and CMV-seronegative.

The rearrangement joins TRBV30 to TRBJ2-5; D perhaps matches TRBD1 (6 bases). Per the germline V gene, CDR1 is GTSNPN and CDR2 is SVGIG (reference sequence). There are 16 residues in the CDR3. Trimming pared 1 base from V and 6 bases from J, leaving 21 bases between. In nucleotides, the CDR3 is TGTGCCTGGAGTGATGGGACACGATCCGTCTACAAGACCCAGTACTTC. It specifies CAWSDGTRSVYKTQYF.

This clone was counted a single time. V usage is TRBV27 and J usage is TRBJ2-4; 7 nucleotides agree with TRBD1. The CDR3 totals 18 residues. Germline V lookup: CDR1 MNHEY, CDR2 SMNVEV (reference sequence). Losses at the gene ends were 6 bases for V and 0 bases for J; bases not matched to a gene: 14. In nucleotides, the CDR3 is TGTGCCAGCAGGGTCCGAGAGGGACAGTCTGCAGCCAAAAACATTCAGTACTTC. Translated: CASRVREGQSAAKNIQYF.

This clone was found a few times. The chain recombines TRBV10-3 with TRBJ1-2, with D hard to call. Germline CDR1 and CDR2: ENHRY and SYGVKD. With 2 bases removed from V and 8 bases from J, the gap between germline ends came to 15 bases. The CDR3 sequence is 14 residues long. The CDR3 nucleotides read TGTGCCATCAGTGAGCTCTCGGACCGCGGGGGCTACACCTTC. It codes for CAISELSDRGGYTF.

V usage is TRBV7-2 and J usage is TRBJ2-7; 14 bases agree with TRBD2. V lost 5 bases, J lost 3 bases, and 6 bases stayed unmatched. There are 16 residues in the CDR3. Germline CDR1 and CDR2: SGHTA and FQGNSA. CDR3 loop: CASSLRTSGGIYEQYF. CDR3 nucleotide sequence: TGTGCCAGCAGCCTACGGACTAGCGGGGGGATCTACGAGCAGTACTTC.

V usage is TRBV19 and J usage is TRBJ2-2; D is unresolved. CDR1 is LNHDA and CDR2 is SQIVND in the germline V gene (reference sequence). V was pared by 6 bases and J by 7 bases, with 12 bases between. This CDR3 contains 13 residues. CDR3 nucleotide sequence: TGTGCCAGTAGGGCTAGTCACGGCGGGGAGCTGTTTTTT. It encodes CASRASHGGELFF.

This clone was seen more than once but under ten times. V and J are TRBV11-2 and TRBJ1-2; possibly TRBD1 for D (6 bases). CDR3 length equals 13 residues. V shed 3 bases and J shed 8 bases, with 13 bases lying between them. Germline CDR1 SGHAT, CDR2 FQNNGV. The CDR3 here is CASSFQGRRGYTF. CDR3 nucleotides: TGTGCCAGCAGCTTCCAGGGGCGGAGAGGCTACACCTTC.

This chain connects TRBV2 to TRBJ1-2, with a tentative D call TRBD1 (6 bases). In germline, CDR1 is SNHLY, CDR2 FYNNEI. The V gene lost 7 bases and the J gene lost 5 bases, with 17 bases spanning the gap. The CDR3 contains 14 residues. The CDR3 here is CASTETGFVYGYTF. The CDR3 coding sequence is TGTGCCAGCACCGAGACAGGATTCGTTTATGGCTACACCTTC.

The chain uses TRBV18 and TRBJ1-5; 8 bases agree with TRBD1. Looked up from germline, CDR1 is KGHSH and CDR2 is LQKENI. The CDR3 has 15 amino acids. V shed 5 bases and J 6 bases; nucleotides not matched to a gene: 9. CDR3 loop: CASSVTGGVGQPQHF. The CDR3 nucleotides are TGTGCCAGCTCAGTCACAGGGGGAGTAGGTCAGCCCCAGCATTTT.

This clone was observed a handful of times. The chain combines TRBV5-8 with TRBJ2-5; D gene ambiguous. CDR3 size: 17 residues. V was pared by 3 bases and J by 3 bases, with 21 bases between. CDR1 is SGHTS, CDR2 YDEGEE, per germline. The CDR3 bases are TGTGCCAGCAGCTGGTACCCGTTTGGTACCTCGGAAGAGACCCAGTACTTC. Translated, it gives CASSWYPFGTSEETQYF.

V is TRBV6-6 and J is TRBJ2-7; maybe TRBD1 (5 bases). Trimming removed 6 bases at V and 6 bases at J, with 12 bases between. The CDR3 is made up of 12 amino acids. The germline gives CDR1 MNHNY, CDR2 SVGAGI (reference sequence). The CDR3 DNA reads as TGTGCCAGCAGCACCGACAGAATCGAGCAGTACTTC. Protein: CASSTDRIEQYF.

This clone came up once. V gene TRBV9 combines with J gene TRBJ2-1; TRBD2 is a possible D gene (6 bases). The CDR3 has 13 amino acids. CDR1 and CDR2 from the germline V gene are SGDLS and YYNGEE. Between the trimmed V and J ends, which lost 3 bases and 6 bases, there was a span of 10 bases. The CDR3 DNA follows: TGTGCCAGCAGCGGAGGACTAATCAATGAGCAGTTCTTC. Protein sequence: CASSGGLINEQFF.

This clone has only a few counts. V usage is TRBV10-1 and J usage is TRBJ2-7; 7 bases are a match to TRBD2. The CDR3 length is 12 residues. J was trimmed by 7 bases and V by 4 bases; bases with no gene match: 4. Germline CDR1 is WNHNN and CDR2 is SYGVQD (reference sequence). The CDR3 bases are TGCGCCAGCAGTGGCGTAGCGGGTGAGCAGTACTTC. It translates to CASSGVAGEQYF.

This rearrangement joins TRBV6-5 to TRBJ1-2; the D gene is possibly TRBD1 (6 bases). CDR1 MNHEY and CDR2 SVGAGI come from the germline V gene. The CDR3 runs to 13 residues. Trimming took off 6 bases at V and 4 bases at J, with 12 bases between the two ends. In DNA form, the CDR3 reads TGTGCCAGCAGCCCCGGGGGGGCCTATGGCTACACCTTC. Its translation: CASSPGGAYGYTF.

This chain links TRBV5-5 with TRBJ2-7; 8 bases agree with TRBD1. The V gene's germline CDR1 is SGHKS and CDR2 YYEKEE (reference sequence). The trim removed 4 bases at V and 2 bases at J, leaving 8 bases unmatched. The CDR3 spans 15 residues. Here the CDR3 DNA reads TGTGCCAGCAGCGGCCTAGGACAGGGTCCCTACGAGCAGTACTTC. Translating gives CASSGLGQGPYEQYF.

This chain joins TRBV14 and TRBJ1-2; a weak D match, TRBD1 (5 bases). V dropped 3 bases and J dropped 2 bases, with 7 bases sitting between them. The CDR3 length is 13 residues. In germline, CDR1 is SGHDN, CDR2 FVKESK. Written as DNA, the CDR3 is TGTGCCAGCAGCCAGGACAACAACTATGGCTACACCTTC. It codes for CASSQDNNYGYTF.

This clone appeared a few times. V is TRBV11-2 and J is TRBJ2-2; perhaps TRBD2 as D (6 bases). There are 15 residues in the CDR3. The V and J ends lost 5 bases and 0 bases respectively, with 10 bases between them. The germline V gene encodes CDR1 SGHAT and CDR2 FQNNGV. For the CDR3, the DNA is TGTGCCAGCAGCCCCGAGCGGGCGAACACCGGGGAGCTGTTTTTT. Its translation is CASSPERANTGELFF.

The V and J genes are TRBV10-1 and TRBJ2-7, with D uncertain. CDR1 and CDR2 (germline): WNHNN, SYGVQD (reference sequence). The CDR3 loop spans 12 amino acids. The ends were cut back, 6 bases at V and 6 bases at J, with 12 bases in the middle. In DNA, the CDR3 is TGCGCCAGCAGCCCTTCAGGAACCGAGCAGTACTTC. It yields the protein CASSPSGTEQYF.

The V call is TRBV2, the J call TRBJ1-1; D not certain. This CDR3 comprises 13 residues. The V end lost 5 bases, the J end lost 3 bases, and 10 bases lay between the germline ends. Germline lookup yields CDR1 SNHLY and CDR2 FYNNEI. The CDR3 here is CASSTRTDTEAFF. In DNA form, the CDR3 reads TGTGCCAGCAGTACCAGAACAGACACTGAAGCTTTCTTT.

The gene calls are TRBV27 and TRBJ2-6, with D possibly being TRBD1 (6 bases). CDR3 size: 18 residues. Germline loops: CDR1 MNHEY, CDR2 SMNVEV (reference sequence). Trimming shortened V by 5 bases and J by 1 base, and 18 bases separated the two germline ends. This CDR3 is CASSRRQDAQSGANVLTF. CDR3 in DNA: TGTGCCAGCAGTCGACGACAGGACGCCCAATCTGGGGCCAACGTCCTGACTTTC.

The J gene is TRBJ2-2, the V gene TRBV11-2; D might be TRBD2 (7 bases). V was pared by 7 bases and J by 4 bases, with 13 bases between. Germline-derived CDR1 and CDR2 are SGHAT and FQNNGV. The CDR3 sequence is 14 residues long. The CDR3 region is CASNRGGLTGELFF. CDR3 bases: TGTGCCAGCAATCGCGGGGGCCTCACCGGGGAGCTGTTTTTT.

The V call is TRBV6-5, the J call TRBJ1-6; 7 bases agree with TRBD1. Germline values: CDR1 MNHEY, CDR2 SVGAGI. The CDR3 consists of 14 residues. The V gene end was trimmed by 6 bases and the J gene end by 8 bases; junction bases not matched to a gene: 7. CDR3 region: CASSSGTEYSPLHF. CDR3 DNA sequence: TGTGCCAGCAGCTCCGGGACAGAGTATTCACCCCTCCACTTT.

CDR3 region: CAWRAFWTGGFMNTEAFF. The DNA of the CDR3 is TGTGCCTGGAGGGCCTTTTGGACAGGGGGCTTCATGAACACTGAAGCTTTCTTT. The chain joins TRBV30 to TRBJ1-1, with 11 bases matching TRBD1. CDR3 size: 18 residues. J gave up 0 bases and V 3 bases, and 12 bases lay outside the gene matches. The germline gives CDR1 GTSNPN, CDR2 SVGIG (reference sequence).

V and J are TRBV5-1 and TRBJ2-1; 9 bases map to TRBD2. The germline V gene encodes CDR1 SGHRS and CDR2 YFSETQ. The J segment lost 5 bases and the V segment lost 2 bases, leaving 5 bases of the junction unmatched. The CDR3 is made up of 15 amino acids. The CDR3, as DNA: TGCGCCAGCAGCTTCACGAGGACTAGCGACAATGAGCAGTTCTTC. It is translated as CASSFTRTSDNEQFF.

The chain links TRBV9 to TRBJ1-2; the D gene is possibly TRBD1 (5 bases). The CDR3 loop spans 14 amino acids. V dropped 2 bases and J dropped 0 bases, with 8 bases sitting between them. CDR1 SGDLS and CDR2 YYNGEE come from the germline V gene. The CDR3 sequence: CASSVDISNYGYTF. The CDR3 bases are TGTGCCAGCAGCGTGGACATCTCTAACTATGGCTACACCTTC.

A remark on this clone: An end of the junction differs from the germline gene, which may be a read error. This chain uses TRBV7-9 with TRBJ2-3, with TRBD2 matching 9 bases. This CDR3 is built from 19 residues. CDR1 and CDR2 from the germline V gene are SEHNR and FQNEAQ (reference sequence). CDR3 sequence (DNA): TGTTCCAGCAGCTTAGAAAGACTAGCGGAACTGAGGGGCACAGATACGCAGTATTTT. Amino acid sequence: CSSSLERLAELRGTDTQYF. The full variable domain, completed using reference TRBV7-9 and TRBJ2-3, is DTGVSQNPRHKITKRGQNVTFRCDPISEHNRLYWYRQTLGQGPEFLTYFQNEAQLEKSRLLSDRFSAERPKGSFSTLEIQRTEQGDSAMYLCSSSLERLAELRGTDTQYFGPGTRLTVL.

The J gene is TRBJ1-1, the V gene TRBV5-1, with 9 bases fitting TRBD1. V lost 4 bases, J lost 4 bases, and 5 bases stayed unmatched. Germline V gives CDR1 SGHRS, CDR2 YFSETQ. CDR3 length: 14 residues. This CDR3 is CASSPGQGSTEAFF. Written as DNA, the CDR3 is TGCGCCAGCAGCCCCGGACAGGGGAGCACTGAAGCTTTCTTT.

V usage is TRBV4-3 and J usage is TRBJ1-2, with D uncertain. Per the germline V gene, CDR1 is LGHNA and CDR2 is YSLEER. V shed 1 base and J shed 9 bases, with 9 bases lying between them. The CDR3 length is 12 residues. CDR3 in DNA: TGCGCCAGCAGCCAAGGGCCCGTTAGCTACACCTTC. This encodes CASSQGPVSYTF.

A remark on this clone: The sample holds other DNA sequences that translate to the same CDR3. The genes are TRBV7-9 and TRBJ1-2; perhaps TRBD1 as D (5 bases). This CDR3 spans 14 amino acids. The germline V gene encodes CDR1 SEHNR and CDR2 FQNEAQ (reference sequence). The V gene lost 1 base and the J gene lost 4 bases, with 10 bases spanning the gap. The CDR3 region has the DNA TGTGCCAGCAGCTTAGAACAGGCCTCCTATGGCTACACCTTC. It yields the protein CASSLEQASYGYTF.

This chain uses TRBV19 with TRBJ2-1; 8 positions match TRBD1. CDR1 LNHDA and CDR2 SQIVND come from the germline V gene (reference sequence). The ends lost 6 bases at V and 6 bases at J; junction bases unmatched: 4. This CDR3 has 13 amino acids. Written as DNA, the CDR3 is TGTGCCAGTAGGAGGACAGGGTCCAATGAGCAGTTCTTC. Its protein product is CASRRTGSNEQFF. The full variable domain, with the rest looked up from reference TRBV19 and TRBJ2-1, is DGGITQSPKYLFRKEGQNVTLSCEQNLNHDAMYWYRQDPGQGLRLIYYSQIVNDFQKGDIAEGYSVSREKKESFPLTVTSAQKNPTAFYLCASRRTGSNEQFFGPGTRLTVL.